One sample yielded the 18 T cell receptor beta chains listed below, sequenced in a study of shared clonotypes between healthy human individuals. Measured with immunoSEQ multiplex PCR; TCRdb has only the in-frame clones, and not every one. The data show roughly 490,000 clones, roughly 85% seen once. Sequenced sample: PBMCs. These receptors were taken from a woman aged 40-49 years in good health. Some clones in this sample may be carry-over from other donors' samples.

This clone was seen only once. The chain couples TRBV28 to TRBJ2-2, with 8 bases that match TRBD1. Germline values: CDR1 MDHEN, CDR2 SYDVKM. This CDR3 spans 16 amino acids. Unmatched junction bases numbered 7, after V lost 2 bases and J lost 5 bases. CDR3 nucleotide sequence: TGTGCCAGCAGTTTAAGTCAGGGGGCGGGTACCGGGGAGCTGTTTTTT. Translation: CASSLSQGAGTGELFF.

The chain employs TRBV4-1 and TRBJ1-1; D gene ambiguous. The CDR3 totals 16 residues. V was clipped by 1 base and J by 0 bases, with 12 bases between them. Germline loops: CDR1 MGHRA, CDR2 YSYEKL. CDR3 in amino acids: CASSQGVGTMNTEAFF. The DNA of the CDR3 is TGCGCCAGCAGCCAAGGCGTGGGAACCATGAACACTGAAGCTTTCTTT.

The chain links TRBV27 to TRBJ1-2; D remains unclear. The V and J ends lost 5 bases and 7 bases respectively, with 8 bases between them. Germline assignment: CDR1 MNHEY and CDR2 SMNVEV (reference sequence). The CDR3 has 11 residues. CDR3 DNA: TGTGCCAGCAGTACGGGAGGTGGCTACACCTTC. Protein: CASSTGGGYTF.

The chain couples TRBV7-2 to TRBJ2-6; D is ambiguous. Trimming shortened V by 2 bases and J by 0 bases, and 11 bases separated the two germline ends. The germline CDR1 and CDR2 sequences are SGHTA and FQGNSA. The CDR3 has 17 residues. The DNA of the CDR3 is TGTGCCAGCAGCTTAATCGGTGGCATCTCTGGGGCCAACGTCCTGACTTTC. Its protein product is CASSLIGGISGANVLTF.

Many counts were recorded for this clone. The J gene is TRBJ2-7, the V gene TRBV5-1, with TRBD1 identical over 7 bases. The length of the CDR3 is 15 residues. With V trimmed by 1 base and J by 6 bases, 10 bases remained unmatched. Per germline, CDR1 SGHRS and CDR2 YFSETQ. The CDR3 sequence: CASSLTAGGPAEQYF. DNA of the CDR3: TGCGCCAGCAGCTTGACGGCAGGGGGTCCGGCCGAGCAGTACTTC.

The chain links TRBV28 to TRBJ2-6; perhaps TRBD1 as D (6 bases). The CDR3 has 17 amino acids. Germline V gives CDR1 MDHEN, CDR2 SYDVKM. The V gene lost 6 bases and the J gene lost 0 bases, with 15 bases spanning the gap. CDR3 bases: TGTGCCAGCAGAACCCCTACAGGGATCTCTGGGGCCAACGTCCTGACTTTC. It translates to CASRTPTGISGANVLTF.

This chain uses TRBV27 with TRBJ2-5; a weak D match, TRBD2 (6 bases). The CDR3 runs to 13 residues. Per germline, CDR1 MNHEY and CDR2 SMNVEV (reference sequence). With 0 bases removed from V and 5 bases from J, the gap between germline ends came to 7 bases. CDR3 sequence reads: CASSLSSGETQYF. CDR3 bases: TGTGCCAGCAGTTTATCGAGCGGGGAGACCCAGTACTTC.

V is TRBV30 and J is TRBJ2-7; a possible D gene is TRBD2 (6 bases). Germline loops: CDR1 GTSNPN, CDR2 SVGIG (reference sequence). The CDR3 is made up of 13 amino acids. Trimming shortened V by 2 bases and J by 12 bases, and 20 bases separated the two germline ends. CDR3 residues: CAWSPRTTGGVYF. The DNA for the CDR3 is TGTGCCTGGAGTCCTCGGACTACTGGGGGAGTGTACTTC.

This clone is a singleton in its sample. The chain links TRBV18 to TRBJ2-6; D tentatively fits TRBD1 or TRBD2 (5 bases each). V lost 3 bases, J lost 0 bases, and 15 bases lay in between. Per the germline V gene, CDR1 is KGHSH and CDR2 is LQKENI. The length of the CDR3 is 18 residues. The CDR3 reads CASSPRGPVFSGANVLTF. CDR3 coding DNA: TGTGCCAGCTCACCCCGGGGCCCCGTTTTCTCTGGGGCCAACGTCCTGACTTTC.

V and J are TRBV9 and TRBJ2-7; 8 bases are shared with TRBD2. In germline, CDR1 is SGDLS, CDR2 YYNGEE. This CDR3 spans 15 amino acids. Germline trimming cut 4 bases from V and 2 bases from J; bases unmatched to any gene: 8. CDR3 bases: TGTGCCAGCAGCCCCGGACTAGCCGACGCCTACGAGCAGTACTTC. Translated, it gives CASSPGLADAYEQYF.

The chain employs TRBV29-1 and TRBJ2-5; 11 nucleotides agree with TRBD1. This CDR3 is built from 14 residues. V trimming: 5 bases; J trimming: 4 bases; junction bases outside the gene matches: 6. In germline, CDR1 is SQVTM, CDR2 ANQGSEA. In DNA, the CDR3 is TGCAGCGTTAGGACAGGGGGCGCGGGAGAGACCCAGTACTTC. Translating gives CSVRTGGAGETQYF.

This clone was detected once. The V gene is TRBV15, the J gene TRBJ2-1; TRBD2 matches at 8 bases. With 5 bases clipped from V and 1 base from J, the junction kept 10 bases outside the gene matches. The CDR3 length is 17 residues. CDR1 is LNHNV and CDR2 is YYDKDF in the germline V gene (reference sequence). CDR3 in amino acids: CATSGSGIFLSYNEQFF. The CDR3 DNA reads as TGTGCCACCAGCGGTAGCGGGATCTTTCTTTCCTACAATGAGCAGTTCTTC.

The rearrangement links TRBV2 to TRBJ2-2, with 9 bases identical to TRBD1. Trimming cost V 6 bases and J 2 bases; bases outside gene matches: 4. The CDR3 runs to 15 residues. Germline-derived CDR1 and CDR2 are SNHLY and FYNNEI. The CDR3 DNA is TGTGCCAGCAGAAGGGACAGGGCCAACACCGGGGAGCTGTTTTTT. It encodes CASRRDRANTGELFF.

As to this clone: An end of the junction differs from the germline gene, which may be a read error. V is TRBV7-8 and J is TRBJ2-7; 14 bases fit TRBD2. CDR1 is SGHVS, CDR2 FQNEAQ, per germline. The CDR3 runs to 15 residues. The CDR3 spells CASSLGTSGSREQYF. DNA of the CDR3: TGTGCTAGCAGCTTGGGGACTAGCGGGAGTCGGGAGCAGTACTTC. The variable domain in full, completed from reference TRBV7-8 and TRBJ2-7, reads GAGVSQSPRYKVAKRGQDVALRCDPISGHVSLFWYQQALGQGPEFLTYFQNEAQLDKSGLPSDRFFAERPEGSVSTLKIQRTQQEDSAVYLCASSLGTSGSREQYFGPGTRLTVT.

The chain recombines TRBV10-1 with TRBJ2-1, with 12 bases fitting TRBD2. The CDR3 has 18 residues. V was clipped by 0 bases and J by 4 bases; unmatched bases: 7. Germline V lookup: CDR1 WNHNN, CDR2 SYGVQD (reference sequence). The DNA for the CDR3 is TGCGCCAGCAGTGAGTCTGAGACTAGCGGGGGCCATTACAATGAGCAGTTCTTC. Translating gives CASSESETSGGHYNEQFF.

This rearrangement joins TRBV7-2 to TRBJ2-5, with TRBD2 matching 11 bases. The CDR3 runs to 15 residues. With V trimmed by 1 base and J by 3 bases, 1 base remained unmatched. Germline CDR1 SGHTA, CDR2 FQGNSA. CDR3 residues: CASSLDSGREETQYF. In nucleotides, the CDR3 is TGTGCCAGCAGCTTAGATAGCGGGAGGGAAGAGACCCAGTACTTC.

The chain combines TRBV7-9 with TRBJ2-5, with 12 bases aligning to TRBD2. This CDR3 comprises 17 residues. Unmatched junction bases numbered 11, after V lost 4 bases and J lost 5 bases. Germline lookup yields CDR1 SEHNR and CDR2 FQNEAQ (reference sequence). CDR3 coding DNA: TGTGCCAGCAGCTCGACTAGCGGGAGTCCCCCACGGGAGACCCAGTACTTC. It yields the protein CASSSTSGSPPRETQYF.

This clone has only a few counts. The V and J genes are TRBV14 and TRBJ1-2, with 7 bases matching TRBD1. The CDR3 sequence is 15 residues long. The trim removed 0 bases at V and 7 bases at J, leaving 8 bases unmatched. The germline V gene has CDR1 SGHDN and CDR2 FVKESK. In DNA, the CDR3 is TGTGCCAGCAGCCAAGATAGGCAGGGGGGGTCTGGCTACACCTTC. Its protein product is CASSQDRQGGSGYTF.